Sequencing of this T cell receptor (beta chain) was carried out in a study of PD-1 blockade in classical Hodgkin lymphoma. The time point: newly diagnosed, previously untreated cHL patient sample. The study, taken as a whole, reports: Possible causes of repertoire differences, disease activity or prior therapy, remain undefined.

The V end lost 0 bases, the J end lost 4 bases, and 4 bases lay between the germline ends. Germline V lookup: CDR1 MNHNY, CDR2 SVGAGI (reference sequence). The CDR3 spans 12 residues. Produced via immunoSEQ multiplex PCR; TCRdb's table is partial and in-frame only. The sample has 20,000 to 25,000 clones, approximately 95% seen once; the top ten hold about 4.3%. This clone was counted only a few times. What it recognizes is unknown. Sequencing was performed on peripheral blood mononuclear cells (PBMCs). The V call is TRBV6-6, the J call TRBJ2-7, with D uncertain. The clonotype originates from a human donor with classical Hodgkin lymphoma. Written as DNA, the CDR3 is TGTGCCAGCAGTTACTCGAGATACGAGCAGTACTTC. Translated, it gives CASSYSRYEQYF.